The 27 T cell receptor beta chains below come from one sample, sequenced in a study of blood T cell repertoires in COVID-19. The protocol was immunoSEQ multiplex PCR, while the TCRdb copy is restricted to in-frame clones and leaves out a portion. The data contain around 260,000 clones, 91% of them singletons. The sample consisted of peripheral blood. The receptors derive from a person aged 18 to 30 with COVID-19, enrolled during active disease.

In this sample, this clone turned up once. J is TRBJ1-5 and V is TRBV12-3 or TRBV12-4; D unresolved. CDR3 size: 12 residues. The V end was cut by 3 bases, the J end by 10 bases, with 10 bases between. Written as DNA, the CDR3 is TGTGCCAGCAGTTTCGGGGAGGGCCCCCAGCATTTT. Protein: CASSFGEGPQHF.

The chain couples TRBV21-1 to TRBJ2-7; the table's D call TRBD2 went unverified against the DNA. TRBV21-1 is described as a pseudogene. The CDR3 contains 15 residues. CDR3 in DNA: TGTGCCAGCAGCAAACGAGGGGGGGCGATGGACGAGCAGTACTTC. It is translated as CASSKRGGAMDEQYF.

V usage is TRBV5-1 and J usage is TRBJ1-2; 7 bases map to TRBD1. From germline, CDR1 is SGHRS and CDR2 YFSETQ. The CDR3 spans 17 residues. V was clipped by 4 bases and J by 1 base; unmatched bases: 13. CDR3 region: CASSPSVGGTLNYGYTF. The DNA of the CDR3 is TGCGCCAGCAGCCCTTCGGTAGGGGGCACCCTTAACTATGGCTACACCTTC.

This chain uses TRBV29-1 with TRBJ2-5; 7 positions agree with TRBD1. The CDR3 length is 13 residues. J gave up 1 base and V 6 bases, and 5 bases lay outside the gene matches. Germline V gene data show CDR1 as SQVTM and CDR2 as ANQGSEA. In nucleotides, the CDR3 is TGCAGCGTAGACTGGACAGGCCAAGAGACCCAGTACTTC. Translated: CSVDWTGQETQYF.

Relative to its sample, this clone is medium-sized (0.01 to 0.1%). The chain couples TRBV29-1 to TRBJ2-2; D is uncertain. This CDR3 region has 11 residues. Between the trimmed V and J ends, which lost 4 bases and 6 bases, there was a span of 6 bases. The germline CDR1 and CDR2 sequences are SQVTM and ANQGSEA. CDR3 in DNA: TGCAGCGTTGTAGTAGCCGGGGAGCTGTTTTTT. Its protein is CSVVVAGELFF.

V gene TRBV27 combines with J gene TRBJ2-1; tentative D call: TRBD1 (7 bases). The CDR3 sequence is 16 residues long. Trimming removed 5 bases at V and 4 bases at J, with 18 bases between. CDR1 is MNHEY, CDR2 SMNVEV, per germline (reference sequence). In DNA, the CDR3 is TGTGCCAGCAGTCGACCCCAGGGGGGAATTTACAATGAGCAGTTCTTC. Protein product: CASSRPQGGIYNEQFF.

The chain uses TRBV5-1 and TRBJ2-7; TRBD2 agrees at 9 bases. With V trimmed by 3 bases and J by 7 bases, 11 bases remained unmatched. The CDR3 is made up of 15 amino acids. CDR1 SGHRS and CDR2 YFSETQ come from the germline V gene. Written as DNA, the CDR3 is TGCGCCAGCAGCTCCATTAGCGGGAGAGTGGGGGAGCAGTACTTC. Translation gives CASSSISGRVGEQYF.

Regarding this clone: The identical CDR3 is also encoded by other nucleotide sequences in the sample. The chain employs TRBV4-1 and TRBJ1-2; D perhaps matches TRBD1 (6 bases). The germline V gene encodes CDR1 MGHRA and CDR2 YSYEKL. The CDR3 length is 14 residues. Trimming took off 4 bases at V and 0 bases at J, with 9 bases between the two ends. DNA of the CDR3: TGCGCCAGCAGCCCACGGACAGCTAACTATGGCTACACCTTC. It translates to CASSPRTANYGYTF.

V usage is TRBV3-1 (or the pseudogene TRBV3-2) and J usage is TRBJ2-2; TRBD2 agrees at 10 bases. Trimming at V came to 3 bases and at J to 6 bases, leaving 4 bases not matched to a gene. This CDR3 contains 15 residues. Germline lookup yields CDR1 LGHDT and CDR2 YNNKEL (reference sequence). CDR3 protein: CASSQLAGGAGELFF. The CDR3 DNA reads TGTGCCAGCAGCCAGTTAGCGGGAGGAGCCGGGGAGCTGTTTTTT.

V is TRBV25-1 and J is TRBJ2-3; D remains ambiguous. CDR3 length: 14 amino acids. Per the germline V gene, CDR1 is MGHDK and CDR2 is SYGVNS. Trimming took off 1 base at V and 2 bases at J, with 7 bases between the two ends. For the CDR3, the DNA is TGTGCCAGCAGTGAATGGGCAGCCACAGATACGCAGTATTTT. This sequence encodes CASSEWAATDTQYF.

This chain connects TRBV18 to TRBJ1-2, with 7 bases matching TRBD1. Germline V lookup: CDR1 KGHSH, CDR2 LQKENI. The CDR3 is made up of 13 amino acids. V gave up 3 bases and J gave up 10 bases; unmatched junction bases: 8. Written as DNA, the CDR3 is TGTGCCAGCTCACCTTCGGGACAGCTTTTCTACACCTTC. The encoded protein is CASSPSGQLFYTF.

The chain combines TRBV5-1 with TRBJ2-5; D remains unclear. This CDR3 spans 13 amino acids. Germline V gene sequence: CDR1 SGHRS, CDR2 YFSETQ. V lost 0 bases to trimming and J lost 5 bases, with 8 bases between them. DNA of the CDR3: TGCGCCAGCAGCTTGGAGTTTGCGGAGACCCAGTACTTC. This gives the protein CASSLEFAETQYF.

The rearrangement uses TRBV5-1 and TRBJ1-2; the D is unclear. Germline V gives CDR1 SGHRS, CDR2 YFSETQ. This CDR3 region has 14 residues. V gave up 1 base and J gave up 2 bases, with 9 bases separating them. CDR3 amino acids: CASSLSDLNYGYTF. CDR3 nucleotide sequence: TGCGCCAGCAGCTTGTCGGACTTAAACTATGGCTACACCTTC. Full variable domain (missing parts from reference TRBV5-1 and TRBJ1-2): KAGVTQTPRYLIKTRGQQVTLSCSPISGHRSVSWYQQTPGQGLQFLFEYFSETQRNKGNFPGRFSGRQFSNSRSEMNVSTLELGDSALYLCASSLSDLNYGYTFGSGTRLTVV.

This clone was recorded a few times. J is TRBJ2-7 and V is TRBV4-1; 7 bases map to TRBD2. Trimming took 4 bases from V and 5 from J; bases not matched to a gene: 5. CDR1 is MGHRA and CDR2 is YSYEKL in the germline V gene. The CDR3 length is 13 residues. CDR3 sequence (DNA): TGCGCCAGCAGCCCTCTCCGGGGGGACGAGCAGTACTTC. It codes for CASSPLRGDEQYF.

The V gene is TRBV4-1, the J gene TRBJ2-5; 7 nucleotides line up with TRBD1. The germline V gene has CDR1 MGHRA and CDR2 YSYEKL. The CDR3 is made up of 14 amino acids. V lost 4 bases and J lost 3; bases outside the gene matches: 5. For the CDR3, the DNA is TGCGCCAGCAGCCTCCCCGGGACAGAAGAGACCCAGTACTTC. This sequence encodes CASSLPGTEETQYF.

This clone came up once. The genes are TRBV14 and TRBJ2-2, with 9 bases aligning to TRBD2. After removal of 1 base from V and 7 bases from J, the junction contained 4 bases not matched to a gene. The CDR3 is 15 amino acids. Per the germline V gene, CDR1 is SGHDN and CDR2 is FVKESK. CDR3 sequence reads: CASSQVSGSGGELFF. The CDR3 nucleotides read TGTGCCAGCAGCCAAGTTAGCGGGAGTGGCGGGGAGCTGTTTTTT.

There are many counts of this clone. The chain links TRBV4-3 to TRBJ2-1, with 7 positions matching TRBD2. The germline gives CDR1 LGHNA, CDR2 YSLEER. With 0 bases clipped from V and 0 bases from J, the junction kept 2 bases outside the gene matches. The CDR3 loop spans 16 amino acids. The CDR3: CASSQDTGGSYNEQFF. CDR3 nucleotides: TGCGCCAGCAGCCAAGATACGGGAGGCTCCTACAATGAGCAGTTCTTC.

CDR3 protein: CASSYSAGGRFGEQFF. In DNA, the CDR3 is TGTGCCAGCAGTTACTCGGCGGGAGGACGGTTCGGTGAGCAGTTCTTC. This rearrangement joins TRBV6-5 to TRBJ2-1; TRBD2 matches 8 bases. The CDR3 totals 16 residues. Trimming at V came to 0 bases and at J to 9 bases, leaving 10 bases not matched to a gene. Germline V lookup: CDR1 MNHEY, CDR2 SVGAGI.

The chain carries TRBV9 and TRBJ2-1, with 9 bases aligning to TRBD2. The V gene end was trimmed by 3 bases and the J gene end by 8 bases; junction bases not matched to a gene: 9. The CDR3 has 15 residues. Per germline, CDR1 SGDLS and CDR2 YYNGEE. The CDR3 sequence: CASSAELAGTHEQFF. CDR3 bases: TGTGCCAGCAGCGCTGAGCTAGCGGGAACCCATGAGCAGTTCTTC.

This clone was picked up a small number of times. The CDR3 coding sequence is TGCGCCAGCACTTTCAGGGTCGACCCCTACGAGCAGTACTTC. This translates into CASTFRVDPYEQYF. The gene calls are TRBV10-1 and TRBJ2-7; possible D gene TRBD1, 5 bases. The V gene's germline CDR1 is WNHNN and CDR2 SYGVQD (reference sequence). The V and J ends lost 7 bases and 2 bases respectively, with 15 bases between them. The CDR3 spans 14 residues.

The rearrangement uses TRBV5-1 and TRBJ2-7; TRBD2 matches 7 bases. Germline V gene data show CDR1 as SGHRS and CDR2 as YFSETQ. Trimming took 5 bases from V and 7 from J; bases not matched to a gene: 9. CDR3 size: 13 residues. The CDR3 coding sequence is TGCGCCAGCAGTAAAGGGAGGGGTTTGGAGCAGTACTTC. This translates into CASSKGRGLEQYF.

CDR3 region: CASSVLAGATDTQYF. The CDR3 region has the DNA TGTGCCAGCAGCGTTTTAGCGGGGGCCACAGATACGCAGTATTTT. V gene TRBV9 combines with J gene TRBJ2-3; 9 nucleotides agree with TRBD2. V dropped 2 bases and J dropped 2; count of bases not matched to a gene: 3. Per germline, CDR1 SGDLS and CDR2 YYNGEE. This CDR3 comprises 15 residues. The whole variable domain, remainder taken from reference TRBV9 and TRBJ2-3, is DSGVTQTPKHLITATGQRVTLRCSPRSGDLSVYWYQQSLDQGLQFLIQYYNGEERAKGNILERFSAQQFPDLHSELNLSSLELGDSALYFCASSVLAGATDTQYFGPGTRLTVL.

This clone has a single count. V and J are TRBV18 and TRBJ2-5; 8 nucleotides line up with TRBD2. Germline-derived CDR1 and CDR2 are KGHSH and LQKENI. The CDR3 covers 15 residues. The junction had 4 bases not matched to a gene; V was cut back by 0 bases and J by 4 bases. This CDR3 reads CASSPPGLERETQYF. The CDR3 DNA is TGTGCCAGCTCACCACCGGGACTAGAAAGAGAGACCCAGTACTTC.

The chain couples TRBV6-5 to TRBJ2-1; 7 positions agree with TRBD2. CDR1 MNHEY and CDR2 SVGAGI come from the germline V gene. Trimming removed 6 bases from V and 4 bases from J; junction bases left unmatched: 9. This CDR3 comprises 15 residues. The CDR3 DNA reads TGTGCCAGCAGACTCTCTAGCGGCCTTTACAATGAGCAGTTCTTC. Protein product: CASRLSSGLYNEQFF.

The rearrangement joins TRBV4-2 to TRBJ1-5, with D possibly TRBD1 on 6 matching bases. Germline values: CDR1 LGHNA, CDR2 YNFKEQ. This CDR3 spans 16 amino acids. Trimming took off 0 bases at V and 4 bases at J, with 13 bases between the two ends. The CDR3 DNA reads TGTGCCAGCAGCCAAGAGGTTGGTCAGGGGAATCAGCCCCAGCATTTT. Amino acid sequence: CASSQEVGQGNQPQHF.

The J gene is TRBJ2-5, the V gene TRBV6-6, with a possible D match to TRBD1 (6 bases). Deletions cut 0 bases from V and 5 bases from J, with 10 bases between. This CDR3 is built from 14 residues. From germline, CDR1 is MNHNY and CDR2 SVGAGI (reference sequence). As DNA, the CDR3 is TGTGCCAGCAGTTACTCGCAGGGGATGGAGACCCAGTACTTC. Translating it yields CASSYSQGMETQYF.

The gene calls are TRBV29-1 and TRBJ2-3; TRBD2 aligns across 15 bases. Trimming at V came to 6 bases and at J to 9 bases, leaving 4 bases not matched to a gene. CDR1 SQVTM and CDR2 ANQGSEA come from the germline V gene. The CDR3 is 13 amino acids. As DNA, the CDR3 is TGCAGCGTGGGACTAGCGGGAGGTTTAACGCAGTATTTT. This sequence encodes CSVGLAGGLTQYF.